The present T cell receptor (beta chain) was sequenced within a study of cytomegalovirus exposure and HLA in healthy donors (dated by TCRdb to the late 2010s). In the study overall: An earlier analysis of a few hundred of the donors reported about 260 Gb of sequence data and some 110 million unique TCR beta sequences obtained from about 200 million T cells. Every discovery cohort repertoire had been produced on one sequencing platform. An earlier analysis of 587 of the donors used high-throughput TCR beta sequencing to judge whether each TCR beta V gene segment behaved as functional or pseudogenic. An early release that covered several hundred HLA-typed donors contained around 300 gigabases of sequencing data and tens of millions of unique TCR sequences. About five DR-DQ haplotypes were handled as single units for association and clustering, since linkage in the cohort was strong. A later genetic analysis took genome-wide SNP genotypes for 398 of the 666 donors and used that subset as a discovery cohort. HLA typing included class I and class II loci at four-digit resolution. The study aimed to test whether cataloging public T cell receptors could reveal signatures of past pathogen exposure. To study patterns of TCR occurrence, a later analysis re-analyzed previously published TCR beta repertoires from 600 to 750 donors and added high-resolution HLA genotyping. Along with the approximately 650-subject first cohort, a separate validation cohort of about 110 different subjects was used. To predict cytomegalovirus infection status, the study combined high-throughput TCR immunosequencing, statistical association of individual TCRs with disease status, and machine learning. The later analysis used no new phenotypic data to find candidate immune exposures, relying instead on TCR beta sequences and their occurrence across donors. Donor age, sex, ethnicity and CMV serostatus were compiled together with the repertoire data. The study profiled the T cell repertoires of approximately 700 subjects by immunosequencing and related them to cytomegalovirus serostatus. Of the roughly 430 genotyped donors, roughly 80% fell in the genetic ancestry cluster associated with self-reported Caucasian donors. Among some 400 genotyped donors of the cohort, an average of around 220,000 unique TCR beta nucleotide sequences was sequenced per donor, of which 15% to 20% were non-productive. Typing coverage differed by locus: A, B, C, DRB1 and DQB1 were typed in roughly 620-630 donors, DQA1 in roughly 510, DPA1 in some 610, and DPB1 in 472.

The library came from the immunoSEQ multiplex PCR assay. For the multiplex PCR, a mixture combining 60 forward primers for TCR Vbeta segments and 13 reverse primers for TCR Jbeta segments was used. The CDR3 region of rearranged TCR beta genes was amplified from genomic DNA by a multiplex PCR assay. Amplified TCR beta libraries were sequenced as 87-base-pair reads on the Illumina HiSeq System. On the study's bioinformatics: Across the 600 to 700 repertoires, a later analysis counted roughly 77 million unique TCR beta chains, approximately 12 million of which were shared by at least two donors. Raw reads were error-corrected and collapsed into unique sequences with a nearest-neighbor algorithm that merged closely related sequences to remove PCR and sequencing errors. V, D and J gene segments were assigned by aligning CDR3 sequences to IMGT reference sequences. For a sequence to be retained, a match of at least six nucleotides was required to both a V gene segment and a J gene segment. A rearrangement was called productive if the CDR3 had no stop codons and remained in frame with V and J, and every other rearrangement was called non-productive. Following IMGT convention, CDR3 was defined as the stretch from the second conserved V-encoded cysteine up to the conserved J-encoded phenylalanine. Sequences without an unambiguous match to a single V gene segment were excluded from the earlier analysis of 500 to 700 of the donors. An earlier analysis of under 750 of the donors called V segments functional above 56.7% productive rearrangements and segregating when the between-donor standard deviation exceeded 5%. A statistical classification framework was built for diagnosing cytomegalovirus status from the catalog of TCR beta chain sequences. In a later analysis, TCR nucleotide sequences were compared against IMGT/GENE-DB human TR gene sequences so that V and J genes could be assigned. Using the TCRdist pipeline, a later analysis assigned CDR3 sequences along with most-parsimonious VDJ recombination scenarios. In a later analysis, every TCR beta chain was defined by the combination of its CDR3 amino acid sequence and its V-gene family, and reads without a unique V-gene family were dropped. To address suspected cross-contamination and a sequencing artifact, a later analysis removed approximately 600 highly shared, low-generation-probability nucleotide sequences. For each public chain, a later analysis derived a clonal expansion index from normalized ranks of inferred template counts within each repertoire. Generation probabilities in a later analysis came from a VDJ recombination model fitted to out-of-frame rearrangements, and those results were checked against IGoR. Hypergeometric tests were used in a later analysis to score TCR-TCR, TCR-HLA and TCR-CMV co-occurrence, with a repertoire-size bias correction applied to the TCR pairs. False discovery rates were estimated in a later analysis by permuting HLA or CMV assignments 20 times. In a later analysis, co-occurring TCRs were grouped with DBSCAN, and TCRdist sequence similarity was added when clustering was performed within HLA-allele-positive subsets. Repertoires with fewer than 30,000 or more than 120,000 public chains were left out of co-occurrence clustering, as were four to six repertoires with anomalous nucleotide sharing. This is the immuneACCESS table as TCRdb keeps it, with only in-frame sequences that have V and J called. A part of the clones is gone; compared with another copy, unresolved V genes explain less than half, and the rest is unexplained. D and trimming were read from the DNA, whereas the V and J calls and clone size are those reported in that table. The sample table contains around 160,000 clones; only one count was recorded for about three quarters of them. The ten largest clones capture over 2% of the sample.

The CDR3 measures 13 amino acids from cysteine to phenylalanine. Only the CDR3 DNA is retained, 39 bases long and in frame from the first base. V lost 1 base and J lost 6 bases; the stretch between them is 9 bases long. Looking up the germline V gene yields CDR1 SGHDN and CDR2 FVKESK. Remarks on this clone: Its cognate antigen has yet to be identified. Base-call qualities are not available, and no considerably larger clone is one nucleotide away.

What the study reported, not specific to this receptor: Because counts were too low, approximately 15 rarely observed V segments, including chromosome 9 orphons, were excluded from the earlier analysis of 587 of the donors. In the study, some 180 TCR beta chains were listed as associated with cytomegalovirus. CMV serostatus was the only immune exposure information available for the cohort. In vitro tests confirmed that a few of the cytomegalovirus-associated TCR beta chains recognize cytomegalovirus antigens. A further reported finding was that TCR beta sequences accurately predicted the HLA-A and HLA-B alleles for most subjects in the first cohort. A group of highly shared sequence variants was considered likely to be a technical artifact of the sequencing pipeline. The authors suggested that the approach could potentially be generalized to other disease states and immunological phenotypes. The 87-base-pair reads could not distinguish some IMGT-functional V segments, including TRBV6-2 and TRBV6-3, so those segments were excluded. The classifier was reported to diagnose cytomegalovirus status with high specificity and sensitivity in both the original cohort and the validation cohort. This cohort had only TCR beta chains sequenced, and the lack of alpha or paired-chain data limited which features could be detected. A later analysis found that HLA-associated TCR beta chains were more clonally expanded and had lower generation probabilities than equally common non-associated chains. In a later analysis, several top co-occurrence clusters were reported to appear linked to parvovirus B19, influenza, CMV and Epstein-Barr virus. When HLA alleles, especially DR and DQ, strongly co-occurred, attributing TCR associations to individual alleles was difficult. According to a later analysis, most CMV-associated TCR beta chains appeared to be HLA-restricted, and the HLA associations seemed to be driven largely by CMV exposure. HLA typing was unavailable for some donors at each locus, so association tests used only the typed subset. Linkage disequilibrium might explain the correlated functional status among segregating V segments, but an unknown experimental factor could not be excluded. An earlier analysis of around 540 of the donors showed that most TCR beta V segments appeared in productive rearrangements either about 90% or about 30% of the time, which broadly matched IMGT annotations. Roughly uniform sequencing depth across donors was assumed in presence/absence analyses, although this assumption may not hold. According to a later analysis, TCR association rates differed among HLA loci, with DRB1 alleles showing the most associated TCRs and HLA-C alleles showing the fewest. Specific HLA alleles were associated with roughly 17,000 TCR beta sequences at a false discovery rate of 0.05 in a later analysis. In a later genetic analysis, fewer N-insertions in productive TCRs were reported among donors in an Asian-associated ancestry cluster than the roughly 700-donor mean. Most TCR sequences were seen in very few donors, while some public TCRs were found in many individuals. A later genetic analysis associated a missense DCLRE1C variant with V-gene and J-gene trimming of TCR beta chains, and an independent cohort replicated the association.

In total, more than 500 healthy bone marrow donors made up the cohort. Cohort members were all nominally healthy when sampled, although unrecorded immune exposures were likely present. The donor was CMV seropositive and was included in the group of some 290 seropositive cohort members. A peripheral blood sample was provided by each donor, and peripheral blood mononuclear cells were used for TCR beta sequencing. Genomic DNA extraction from the blood cell samples was performed with the Qiagen DNeasy Blood Extraction Kit. The clonotype originates from a woman aged 40 to 49 in good health and CMV-seropositive. Sequencing used PBMCs. The chain is encoded by TRBV14 joined to TRBJ1-2, and TRBD1 may be the D gene, going by 5 matching bases. The sequenced DNA is TGTGCCAGCAGCCAAGGAGGAGGGGATGGCTACACCTTC. It codes for CASSQGGGDGYTF.